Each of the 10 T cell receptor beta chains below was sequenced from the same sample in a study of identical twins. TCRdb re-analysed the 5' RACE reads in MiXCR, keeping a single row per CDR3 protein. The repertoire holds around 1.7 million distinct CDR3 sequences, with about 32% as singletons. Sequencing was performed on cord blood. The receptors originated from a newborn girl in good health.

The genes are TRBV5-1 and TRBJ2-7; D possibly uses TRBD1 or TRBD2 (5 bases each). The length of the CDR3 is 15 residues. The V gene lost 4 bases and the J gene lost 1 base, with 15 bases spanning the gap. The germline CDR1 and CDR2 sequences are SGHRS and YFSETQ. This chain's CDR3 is CASSDPGAGSYEQYF. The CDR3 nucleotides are TGCGCCAGCAGCGACCCCGGGGCAGGGTCCTACGAGCAGTACTTC. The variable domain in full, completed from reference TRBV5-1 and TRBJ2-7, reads KAGVTQTPRYLIKTRGQQVTLSCSPISGHRSVSWYQQTPGQGLQFLFEYFSETQRNKGNFPGRFSGRQFSNSRSEMNVSTLELGDSALYLCASSDPGAGSYEQYFGPGTRLTVT.

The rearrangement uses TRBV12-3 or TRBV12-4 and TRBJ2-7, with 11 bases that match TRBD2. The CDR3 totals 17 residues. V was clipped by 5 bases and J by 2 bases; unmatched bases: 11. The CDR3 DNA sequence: TGTGCCAGCAGTCCGGATTCGGGTAGCGGGGGGGCCTACGAGCAGTACTTC. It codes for CASSPDSGSGGAYEQYF.

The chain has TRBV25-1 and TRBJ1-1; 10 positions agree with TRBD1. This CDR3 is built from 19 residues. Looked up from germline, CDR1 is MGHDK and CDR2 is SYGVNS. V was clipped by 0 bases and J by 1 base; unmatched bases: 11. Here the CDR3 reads CASSEYREDRGRANTEAFF. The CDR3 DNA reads TGTGCCAGCAGTGAATATAGGGAAGACAGGGGGCGGGCGAACACTGAAGCTTTCTTT.

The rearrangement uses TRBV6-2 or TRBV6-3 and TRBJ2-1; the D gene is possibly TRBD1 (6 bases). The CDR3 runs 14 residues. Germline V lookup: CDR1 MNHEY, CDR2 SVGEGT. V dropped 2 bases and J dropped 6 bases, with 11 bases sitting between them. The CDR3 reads CASSYRIGGNEQFF. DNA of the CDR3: TGTGCCAGCAGTTACCGTATAGGGGGCAATGAGCAGTTCTTC.

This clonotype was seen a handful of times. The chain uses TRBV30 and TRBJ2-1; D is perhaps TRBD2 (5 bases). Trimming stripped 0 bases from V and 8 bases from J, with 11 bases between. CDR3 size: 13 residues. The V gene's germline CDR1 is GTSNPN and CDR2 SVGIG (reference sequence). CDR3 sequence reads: CAWSVLARDEQFF. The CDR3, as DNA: TGTGCCTGGAGTGTCCTAGCTCGGGATGAGCAGTTCTTC.

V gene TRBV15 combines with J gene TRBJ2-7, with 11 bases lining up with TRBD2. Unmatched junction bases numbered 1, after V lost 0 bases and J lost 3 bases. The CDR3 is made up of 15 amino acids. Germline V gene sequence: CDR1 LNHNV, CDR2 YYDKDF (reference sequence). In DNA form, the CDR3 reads TGTGCCACCAGCAGAGAAGGACTAGCGGGCTACGAGCAGTACTTC. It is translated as CATSREGLAGYEQYF.

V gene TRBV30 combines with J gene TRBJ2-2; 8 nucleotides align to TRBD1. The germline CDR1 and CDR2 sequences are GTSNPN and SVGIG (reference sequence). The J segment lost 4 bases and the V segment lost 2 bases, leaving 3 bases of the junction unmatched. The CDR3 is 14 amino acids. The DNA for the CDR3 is TGTGCCTGGAGTCAGGGGGCCTCCACCGGGGAGCTGTTTTTT. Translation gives CAWSQGASTGELFF.

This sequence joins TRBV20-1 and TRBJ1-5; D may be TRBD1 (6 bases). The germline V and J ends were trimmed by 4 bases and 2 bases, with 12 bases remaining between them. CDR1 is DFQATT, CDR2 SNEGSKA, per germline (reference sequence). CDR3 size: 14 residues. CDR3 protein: CSAMYRVGNQPQHF. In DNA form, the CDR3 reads TGCAGTGCTATGTACAGGGTCGGCAATCAGCCCCAGCATTTT.

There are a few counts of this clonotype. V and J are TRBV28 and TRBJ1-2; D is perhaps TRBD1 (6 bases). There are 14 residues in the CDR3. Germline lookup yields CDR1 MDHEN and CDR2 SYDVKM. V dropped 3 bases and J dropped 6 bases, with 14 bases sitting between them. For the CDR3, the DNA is TGTGCCAGCAGTTTGATCAGGGGACGGGATGGCTACACCTTC. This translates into CASSLIRGRDGYTF.

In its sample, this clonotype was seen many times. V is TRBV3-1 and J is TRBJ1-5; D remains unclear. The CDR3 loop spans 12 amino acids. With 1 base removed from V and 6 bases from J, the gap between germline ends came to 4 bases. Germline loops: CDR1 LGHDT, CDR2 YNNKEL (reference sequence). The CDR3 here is CASSQGSQPQHF. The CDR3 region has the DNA TGTGCCAGCAGCCAAGGGAGTCAGCCCCAGCATTTT.